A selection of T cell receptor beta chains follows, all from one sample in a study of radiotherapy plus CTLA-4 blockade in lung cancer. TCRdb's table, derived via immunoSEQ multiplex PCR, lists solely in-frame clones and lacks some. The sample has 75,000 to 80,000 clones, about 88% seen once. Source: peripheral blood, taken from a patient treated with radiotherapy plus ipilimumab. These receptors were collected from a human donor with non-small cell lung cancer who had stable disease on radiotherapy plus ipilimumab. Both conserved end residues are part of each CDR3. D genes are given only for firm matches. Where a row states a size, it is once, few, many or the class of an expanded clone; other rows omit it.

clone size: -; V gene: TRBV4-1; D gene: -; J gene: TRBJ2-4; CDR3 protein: CASSQVGPKNIQYF; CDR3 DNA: TGCGCCAGCAGCCAAGTTGGACCTAAAAACATTCAGTACTTC
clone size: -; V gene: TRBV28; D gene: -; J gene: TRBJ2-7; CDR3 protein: CASSFLVSYEQYF; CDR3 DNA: TGTGCCAGCAGTTTCCTAGTTAGCTACGAGCAGTACTTC
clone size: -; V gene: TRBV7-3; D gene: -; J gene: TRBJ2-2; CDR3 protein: CASTLNWGTGELFF; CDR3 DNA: TGTGCCAGCACCCTCAACTGGGGCACCGGGGAGCTGTTTTTT
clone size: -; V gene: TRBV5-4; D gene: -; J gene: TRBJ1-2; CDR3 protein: CASSAAGTNLYGYTF; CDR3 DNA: TGTGCCAGCAGCGCCGCCGGGACCAACCTCTATGGCTACACCTTC
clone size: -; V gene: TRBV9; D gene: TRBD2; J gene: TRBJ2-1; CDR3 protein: CASSVGSGGAGSNEQFF; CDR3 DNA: TGTGCCAGCAGCGTAGGGAGCGGGGGGGCCGGTAGCAATGAGCAGTTCTTC
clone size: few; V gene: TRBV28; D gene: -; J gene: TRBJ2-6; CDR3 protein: CASSLAGDGANVLTF; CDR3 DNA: TGTGCCAGCAGTTTAGCAGGGGACGGGGCCAACGTCCTGACTTTC
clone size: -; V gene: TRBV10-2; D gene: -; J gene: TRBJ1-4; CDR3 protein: CASSTDRATNEKLFF; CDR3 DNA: TGCGCCAGCAGTACGGACCGTGCAACTAATGAAAAACTGTTTTTT
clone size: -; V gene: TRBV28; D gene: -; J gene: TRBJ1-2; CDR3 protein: CASSLLGNGYTF; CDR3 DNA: TGTGCCAGCAGTTTACTTGGGAATGGCTACACCTTC
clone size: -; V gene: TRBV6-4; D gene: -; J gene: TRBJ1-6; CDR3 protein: CASRRGSDNSPLHF; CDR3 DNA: TGTGCCAGCAGACGAGGGTCTGATAATTCACCCCTCCACTTT
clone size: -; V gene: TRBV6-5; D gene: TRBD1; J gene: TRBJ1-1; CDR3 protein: CASRKRTGTNTEAFF; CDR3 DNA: TGTGCCAGCAGGAAACGGACAGGAACGAACACTGAAGCTTTCTTT
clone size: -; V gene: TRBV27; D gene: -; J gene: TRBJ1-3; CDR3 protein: CASSFSPFTTGNTIYF; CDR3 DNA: TGTGCCAGCAGTTTCTCTCCCTTTACTACTGGAAACACCATATATTTT
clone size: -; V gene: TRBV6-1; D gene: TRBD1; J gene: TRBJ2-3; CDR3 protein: CASSPNRGITDTQYF; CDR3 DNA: TGTGCCAGCAGTCCCAACAGGGGGATCACAGATACGCAGTATTTT
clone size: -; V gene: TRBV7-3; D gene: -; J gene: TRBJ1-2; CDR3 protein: CASSLTSRGGGYTF; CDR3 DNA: TGTGCCAGCAGCTTAACGAGCAGGGGAGGAGGCTACACCTTC
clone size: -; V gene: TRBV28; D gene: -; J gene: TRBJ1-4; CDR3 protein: CASELNEKLFF; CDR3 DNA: TGTGCGTCCGAGCTTAATGAAAAACTGTTTTTT
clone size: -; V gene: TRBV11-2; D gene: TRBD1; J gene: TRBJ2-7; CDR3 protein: CASSLLPGQGTYEQYF; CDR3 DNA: TGTGCCAGCAGCTTACTACCGGGACAGGGTACCTACGAGCAGTACTTC
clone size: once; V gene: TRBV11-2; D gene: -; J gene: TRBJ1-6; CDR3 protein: CASSHHTGHPNSPLHF; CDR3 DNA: TGTGCCAGCAGCCATCATACGGGACACCCTAATTCACCCCTCCACTTT
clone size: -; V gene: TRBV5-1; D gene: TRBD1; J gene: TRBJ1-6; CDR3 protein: CASSKGQGNSPLHF; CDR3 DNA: TGCGCCAGCAGCAAAGGACAGGGGAATTCACCCCTCCACTTT
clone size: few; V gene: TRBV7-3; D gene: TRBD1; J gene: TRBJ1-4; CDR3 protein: CASSATGAKREKLFF; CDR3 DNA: TGTGCCAGCAGCGCGACAGGGGCTAAAAGGGAAAAACTGTTTTTT
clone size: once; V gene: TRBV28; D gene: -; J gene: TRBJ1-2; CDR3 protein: CASTRGDYGYTF; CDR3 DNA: TGTGCTAGTACTCGAGGAGACTATGGCTACACCTTC
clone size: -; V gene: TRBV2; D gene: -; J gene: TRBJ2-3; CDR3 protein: CASSIRTFDTQYF; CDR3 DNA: TGTGCCAGCAGTATAAGGACCTTCGATACGCAGTATTTT
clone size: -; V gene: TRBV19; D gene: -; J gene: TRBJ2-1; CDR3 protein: CASSGDTLGQFF; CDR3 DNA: TGTGCCAGTAGTGGTGACACCTTGGGGCAGTTCTTC
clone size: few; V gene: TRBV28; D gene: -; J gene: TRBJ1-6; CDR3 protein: CASSSTAYNSPLHF; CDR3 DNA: TGTGCCAGCAGTTCGACAGCCTATAATTCACCCCTCCACTTT
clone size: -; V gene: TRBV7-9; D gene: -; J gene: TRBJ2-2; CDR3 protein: CASSLQGMDTGELFF; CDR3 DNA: TGTGCCAGCAGCTTGCAGGGTATGGACACCGGGGAGCTGTTTTTT
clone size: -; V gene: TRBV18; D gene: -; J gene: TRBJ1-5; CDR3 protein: CASSPGTHHSNQPQHF; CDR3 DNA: TGTGCCAGCTCACCCGGGACACACCATAGCAATCAGCCCCAGCATTTT
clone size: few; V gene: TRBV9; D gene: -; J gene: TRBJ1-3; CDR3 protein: CASSSSPGNTIYF; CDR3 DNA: TGTGCCAGCAGCTCCTCTCCAGGAAACACCATATATTTT
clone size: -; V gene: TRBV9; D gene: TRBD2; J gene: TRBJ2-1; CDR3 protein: CASSLSGGPYNEQFF; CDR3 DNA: TGTGCCAGCAGCCTCTCGGGGGGGCCCTACAATGAGCAGTTCTTC
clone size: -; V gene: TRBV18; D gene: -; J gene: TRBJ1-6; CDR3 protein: CASSPLLTRGLSNSPLHF; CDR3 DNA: TGTGCCAGCTCACCGCTACTCACGAGGGGGTTATCTAATTCACCCCTCCACTTT
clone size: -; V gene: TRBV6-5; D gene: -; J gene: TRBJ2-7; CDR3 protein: CASSYSAGFHYEQYF; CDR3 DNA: TGTGCCAGCAGTTATTCAGCGGGTTTCCACTACGAGCAGTACTTC
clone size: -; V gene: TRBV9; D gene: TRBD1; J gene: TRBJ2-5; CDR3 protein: CASSVGQGGETQYF; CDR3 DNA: TGTGCCAGCAGCGTGGGACAGGGAGGCGAGACCCAGTACTTC
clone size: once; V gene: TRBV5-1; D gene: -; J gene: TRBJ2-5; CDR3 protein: CASSPGVGQETQYF; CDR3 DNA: TGCGCCAGCAGCCCGGGAGTAGGTCAAGAGACCCAGTACTTC
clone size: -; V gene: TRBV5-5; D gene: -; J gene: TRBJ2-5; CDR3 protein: CASSRTSGVETQYF; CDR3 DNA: TGTGCCAGCAGCCGGACCTCAGGGGTGGAGACCCAGTACTTC
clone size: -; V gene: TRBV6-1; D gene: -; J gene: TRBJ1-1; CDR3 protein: CASRTQGYTEAFF; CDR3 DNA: TGTGCCAGCAGAACACAGGGCTACACTGAAGCTTTCTTT
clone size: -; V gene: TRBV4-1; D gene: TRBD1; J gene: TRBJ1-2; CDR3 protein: CASSQQGTANYGYTF; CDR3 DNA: TGCGCCAGCAGCCAACAAGGGACAGCTAACTATGGCTACACCTTC
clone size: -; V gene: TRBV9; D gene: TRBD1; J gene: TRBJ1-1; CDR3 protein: CASSVSQGAGTEAFF; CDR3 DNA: TGTGCCAGCAGCGTTTCACAGGGGGCAGGAACTGAAGCTTTCTTT
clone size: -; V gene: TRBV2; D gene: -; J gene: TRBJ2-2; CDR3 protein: CASSKELYTGELFF; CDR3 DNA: TGTGCCAGCAGCAAAGAACTATACACCGGGGAGCTGTTTTTT
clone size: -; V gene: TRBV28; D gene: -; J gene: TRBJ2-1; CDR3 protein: CASSPTLNHLYNEQFF; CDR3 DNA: TGTGCCAGCAGTCCGACACTCAATCACCTCTACAATGAGCAGTTCTTC